This T cell receptor beta chain appears in the sequencing data of a study of cytomegalovirus exposure and HLA in healthy donors. Study observations and caveats: A prior analysis recorded that most TCR beta V segments were productive about 87% or about 30% of the time.

Only a few counts were recorded for this clone. Its antigen is unidentified. Primers included in the PCR were 60 Vbeta and 13 Jbeta primers. In the study's own analysis: Among the unique TCR beta chains that a later analysis counted, about 81 million in all, about 11 million were shared. The repertoire was sequenced with immunoSEQ multiplex PCR; TCRdb's copy has only in-frame clones and lacks some. Clone size and the V and J calls come from that table; the DNA yielded D and trimming. This table has under 150,000 clones, approximately 80% appearing once. This CDR3 contains 18 residues. Germline lookup yields CDR1 MDHEN and CDR2 SYDVKM. V was shortened by 4 bases and J by 2 bases, with 24 bases between the two germline ends.

The TCR was taken from a woman aged 55-69 years in good health and CMV-seronegative. Sequencing was performed on PBMCs. The chain uses TRBV28 and TRBJ2-7; a possible D gene is TRBD1 (6 bases). CDR3 coding DNA: TGTGCCAGCAGTTCCTCCACCAGAGGGGGAAGGGGGACCTACGAGCAGTACTTC. It codes for CASSSSTRGGRGTYEQYF. Looking up the rest from reference TRBV28 and TRBJ2-7 gives the full variable domain: DVKVTQSSRYLVKRTGEKVFLECVQDMDHENMFWYRQDPGLGLRLIYFSYDVKMKEKGDIPEGYSVSREKKERFSLILESASTNQTSMYLCASSSSTRGGRGTYEQYFGPGTRLTVT.